Sequencing of this T cell receptor (beta chain) was carried out in a study of identical twins. Broader study findings: It was cross-sectional statistical analysis, not following the same donors, that the conclusions relied on.

CDR3 size: 14 residues. Germline CDR1 SGHRS, CDR2 YFSETQ. Deletions cut 0 bases from V and 4 bases from J, with 10 bases between. About this clonotype itself: Its antigen is unknown.

One entry per CDR3 protein results from TCRdb running MiXCR on the 5' RACE reads. The table includes 200,000 to 300,000 distinct CDR3 sequences, 5.5% to 7% detected once. Healthy Caucasians were all of the donors. The data were also submitted as part of a second study, on yellow fever vaccine responses in identical twins. From that second work: It has been reported that, in twins, the vaccine T cell response seemed partly convergent and partly personalized.

The clonotype was recovered from a woman between 18 and 29 years old in good health. Sequencing was performed on memory (CD45RO+) T cells sorted from blood. This chain links TRBV5-1 with TRBJ2-5; D remains ambiguous. The DNA of the CDR3 is TGCGCCAGCAGCTTGGATCCGAGGTTAGAGACCCAGTACTTC. Residues: CASSLDPRLETQYF.